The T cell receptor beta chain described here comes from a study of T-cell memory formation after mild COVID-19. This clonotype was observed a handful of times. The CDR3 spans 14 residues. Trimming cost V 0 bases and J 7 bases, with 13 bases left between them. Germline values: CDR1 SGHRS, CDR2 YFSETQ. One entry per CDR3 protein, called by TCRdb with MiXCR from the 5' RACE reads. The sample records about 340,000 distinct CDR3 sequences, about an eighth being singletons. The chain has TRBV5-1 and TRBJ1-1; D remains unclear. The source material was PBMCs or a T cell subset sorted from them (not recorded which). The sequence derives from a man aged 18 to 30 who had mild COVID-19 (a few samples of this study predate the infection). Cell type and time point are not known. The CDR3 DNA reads TGCGCCAGCAGCTTGGAATTGGCAGGAAATGAAGCTTTCTTT. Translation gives CASSLELAGNEAFF. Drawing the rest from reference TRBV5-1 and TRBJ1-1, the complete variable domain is KAGVTQTPRYLIKTRGQQVTLSCSPISGHRSVSWYQQTPGQGLQFLFEYFSETQRNKGNFPGRFSGRQFSNSRSEMNVSTLELGDSALYLCASSLELAGNEAFFGQGTRLTVV.